This T cell receptor beta chain was identified in a study of blood T cell repertoires in COVID-19. In the study overall: Sites across the United States, Italy and Spain contributed samples from acute and convalescent COVID-19.

The protocol was immunoSEQ multiplex PCR, while the TCRdb copy is restricted to in-frame clones and leaves out a portion. The sample lists 250,000 or so clones; roughly 80% were seen once. Per germline, CDR1 SGHRS and CDR2 YFSETQ. The CDR3 is 14 residues long. J lost 3 bases, V lost 8 bases, and 4 bases had no gene match. This sequence joins TRBV5-1 and TRBJ2-2, with 10 bases lining up with TRBD2. Material: peripheral blood. The receptor was derived from a woman between 65 and 79 years old with acute or convalescent COVID-19. The DNA of the CDR3 is TGCGCCAGTAACCTAGCGGGGGACACCGGGGAGCTGTTTTTT. Amino acid sequence: CASNLAGDTGELFF. The full variable domain, its missing parts supplied by reference TRBV5-1 and TRBJ2-2, is KAGVTQTPRYLIKTRGQQVTLSCSPISGHRSVSWYQQTPGQGLQFLFEYFSETQRNKGNFPGRFSGRQFSNSRSEMNVSTLELGDSALYLCASNLAGDTGELFFGEGSRLTVL.